The present T cell receptor beta chain was sequenced within a study of Ad26.COV2.S vaccination and SARS-CoV-2 variants. Study-level background: Intramuscularly, Ad26.COV2.S was given either once or twice, 56 days apart. Study outcomes and limitations: People who got the vaccine or the placebo had similar non-spike TCR breadth. Substantial post-vaccination breadth of spike-specific CD8+ and CD4+ T cell responses was reported.

Treatment denoted: about 20 received Ad26.COV2.S at low or high dose, single or two shots; about 5 received placebo; per-sample allocation not given. Specimens were obtained on day 63 following the first vaccine or placebo injection. About this clone itself: Antigen specificity is unknown.

Trimming cost V 3 bases and J 7 bases, with 10 bases left between them. This CDR3 contains 12 residues. Germline loops: CDR1 SQVTM, CDR2 ANQGSEA. TCRdb's copy holds only in-frame clones and misses some; the assay was immunoSEQ multiplex PCR. The table records 350,000 to 450,000 clones, about nine tenths of them present only once. This clonotype originated in a person aged 18-65 years who received the Ad26.COV2.S COVID-19 vaccine or a placebo. The rearrangement joins TRBV29-1 to TRBJ2-1; D call uncertain. Sequenced material: peripheral blood, taken in a trial of Ad26.COV2.S vaccine versus placebo. DNA for the CDR3: TGCAGCGTTGATCTGGGGTCGAATGAGCAGTTCTTC. Translating gives CSVDLGSNEQFF.